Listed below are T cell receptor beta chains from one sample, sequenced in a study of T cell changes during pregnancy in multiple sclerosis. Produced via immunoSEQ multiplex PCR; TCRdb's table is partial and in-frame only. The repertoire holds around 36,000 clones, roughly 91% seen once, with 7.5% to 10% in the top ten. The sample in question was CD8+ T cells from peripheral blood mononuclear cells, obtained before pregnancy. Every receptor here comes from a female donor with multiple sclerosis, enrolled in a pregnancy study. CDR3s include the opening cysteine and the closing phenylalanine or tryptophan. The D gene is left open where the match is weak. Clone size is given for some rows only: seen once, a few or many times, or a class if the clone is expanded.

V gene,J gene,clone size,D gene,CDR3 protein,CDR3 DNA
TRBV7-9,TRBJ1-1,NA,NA,CASSADSTEAFF,TGTGCCAGCAGCGCGGACTCCACTGAAGCTTTCTTT
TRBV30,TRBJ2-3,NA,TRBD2,CAWREGLAGTDTQYF,TGTGCCTGGAGGGAGGGACTAGCGGGAACGGATACGCAGTATTTT
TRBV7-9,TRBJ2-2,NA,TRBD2,CASSLASGRKGDTGELFF,TGTGCCAGCAGCTTGGCTAGCGGGAGGAAGGGGGACACCGGGGAGCTGTTTTTT
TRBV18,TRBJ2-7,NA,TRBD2,CASSPPAGGYEQYF,TGTGCCAGCTCACCACCAGCGGGAGGCTACGAGCAGTACTTC
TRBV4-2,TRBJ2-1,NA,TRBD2,CASSFGTSNEQFF,TGTGCCAGCAGCTTCGGGACTAGCAATGAGCAGTTCTTC
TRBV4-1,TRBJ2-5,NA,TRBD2,CASSQETFRGGRETQYF,TGCGCCAGCAGCCAAGAAACCTTTAGGGGCGGGAGAGAGACCCAGTACTTC
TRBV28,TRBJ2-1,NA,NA,CASSLNPTGSEQFF,TGTGCCAGCAGTTTAAATCCCACAGGGTCAGAGCAGTTCTTC
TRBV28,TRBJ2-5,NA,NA,CASSLGRRGGEGVETQYF,TGTGCCAGCAGTTTAGGGCGACGAGGGGGAGAGGGGGTAGAGACCCAGTACTTC
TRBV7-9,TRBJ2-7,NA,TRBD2,CASSPRGDYSYEQYF,TGTGCCAGCAGCCCGCGGGGGGACTACTCCTACGAGCAGTACTTC
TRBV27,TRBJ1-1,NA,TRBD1,CASSTDRGSNTEAFF,TGTGCCAGCAGTACGGACAGGGGATCGAACACTGAAGCTTTCTTT
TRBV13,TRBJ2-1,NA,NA,CASSPAGLSYNEQFF,TGTGCCAGCAGCCCGGCGGGACTGAGCTACAATGAGCAGTTCTTC
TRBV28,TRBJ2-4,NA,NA,CASSYRVFAKNIQYF,TGTGCCAGCAGTTACAGGGTATTTGCCAAAAACATTCAGTACTTC
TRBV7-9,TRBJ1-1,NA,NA,CASSLGLGVVNTEAFF,TGTGCCAGCAGCTTAGGACTAGGGGTGGTGAACACTGAAGCTTTCTTT
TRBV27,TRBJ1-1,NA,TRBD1,CASSLTGSTEAFF,TGTGCCAGCAGTTTGACAGGGTCCACTGAAGCTTTCTTT
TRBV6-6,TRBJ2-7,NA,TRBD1,CASSSPPGQGYEQYF,TGTGCCAGCAGTTCCCCTCCGGGACAGGGCTACGAGCAGTACTTC
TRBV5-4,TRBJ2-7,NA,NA,CASSQGSYEQYF,TGTGCCAGCAGCCAGGGGTCCTACGAGCAGTACTTC
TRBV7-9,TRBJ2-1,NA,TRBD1,CASSLVRGLFNEQFF,TGTGCCAGCAGCTTAGTCAGGGGGCTGTTCAATGAGCAGTTCTTC
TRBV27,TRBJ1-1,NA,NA,CASSPTGHDTEAFF,TGTGCCAGCAGCCCGACAGGTCACGACACTGAAGCTTTCTTT
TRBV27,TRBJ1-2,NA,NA,CASSPGGLVGYTF,TGTGCCAGCAGCCCGGGGGGGCTGGTTGGCTACACCTTC
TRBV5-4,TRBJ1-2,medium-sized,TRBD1,CASSPATGQAYYGYTF,TGTGCCAGCAGCCCAGCAACCGGACAGGCCTACTATGGCTACACCTTC
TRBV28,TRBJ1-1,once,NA,CASSPFVGGYTEAFF,TGTGCCAGCAGCCCCTTTGTTGGGGGGTACACTGAAGCTTTCTTT
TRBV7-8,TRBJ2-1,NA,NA,CASSIVSAGTDNEQFF,TGTGCCAGCAGCATCGTAAGCGCAGGGACTGACAATGAGCAGTTCTTC
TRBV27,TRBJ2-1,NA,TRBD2,CASSLGTSGRFPHNEQFF,TGTGCCAGCAGTTTAGGGACTAGCGGGAGGTTCCCCCACAATGAGCAGTTCTTC
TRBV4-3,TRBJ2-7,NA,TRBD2,CASSQGLAETYEQYF,TGCGCCAGCAGCCAGGGACTAGCGGAAACCTACGAGCAGTACTTC
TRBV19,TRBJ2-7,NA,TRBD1,CASSVTGGGYYEQYF,TGTGCCAGTAGTGTAACAGGGGGCGGGTACTACGAGCAGTACTTC
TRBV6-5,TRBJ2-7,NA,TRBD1,CASSGPTGSPYEQYF,TGTGCCAGCAGTGGCCCGACAGGGTCCCCCTACGAGCAGTACTTC